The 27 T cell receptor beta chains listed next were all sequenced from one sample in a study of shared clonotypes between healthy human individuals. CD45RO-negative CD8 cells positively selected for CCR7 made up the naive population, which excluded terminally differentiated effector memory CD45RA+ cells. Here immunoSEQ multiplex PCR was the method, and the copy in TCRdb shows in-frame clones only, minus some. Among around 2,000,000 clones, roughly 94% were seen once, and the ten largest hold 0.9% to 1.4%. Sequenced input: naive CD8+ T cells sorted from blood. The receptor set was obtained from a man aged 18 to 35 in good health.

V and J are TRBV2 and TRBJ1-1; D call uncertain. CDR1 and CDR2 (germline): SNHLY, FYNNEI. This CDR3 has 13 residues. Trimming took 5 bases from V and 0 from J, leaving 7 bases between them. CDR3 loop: CASSFTVNTEAFF. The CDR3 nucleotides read TGTGCCAGCAGTTTCACAGTGAACACTGAAGCTTTCTTT.

This chain's CDR3 is CAITSGQGRSPLHF. As DNA, the CDR3 is TGTGCCATCACCTCTGGACAGGGGAGATCACCCCTCCACTTT. This chain links TRBV10-3 with TRBJ1-6, with TRBD1 identical over 9 bases. Germline assignment: CDR1 ENHRY and CDR2 SYGVKD. The V segment lost 7 bases and the J segment 10 bases; nucleotides outside the gene matches: 8. The CDR3 extends over 14 amino acids.

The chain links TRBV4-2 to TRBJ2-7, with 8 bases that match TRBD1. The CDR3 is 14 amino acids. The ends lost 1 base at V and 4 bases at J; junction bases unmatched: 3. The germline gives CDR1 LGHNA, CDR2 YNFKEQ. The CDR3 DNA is TGTGCCAGCAGCCAAGTGGGACAGGCGTACGAGCAGTACTTC. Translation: CASSQVGQAYEQYF.

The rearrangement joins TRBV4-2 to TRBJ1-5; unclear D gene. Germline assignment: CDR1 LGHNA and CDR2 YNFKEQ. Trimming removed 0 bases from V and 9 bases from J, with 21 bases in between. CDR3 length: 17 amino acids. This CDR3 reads CASSQDWQAEAITPQHF. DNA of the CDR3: TGTGCCAGCAGCCAAGATTGGCAGGCCGAGGCAATAACGCCCCAGCATTTT.

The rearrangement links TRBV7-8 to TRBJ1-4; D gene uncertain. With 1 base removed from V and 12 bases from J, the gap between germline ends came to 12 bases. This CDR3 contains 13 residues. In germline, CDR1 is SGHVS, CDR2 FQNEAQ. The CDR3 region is CASSLVGSLELFF. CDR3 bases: TGTGCCAGCAGCTTAGTCGGTTCCCTGGAACTGTTTTTT. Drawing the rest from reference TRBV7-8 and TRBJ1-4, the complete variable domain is GAGVSQSPRYKVAKRGQDVALRCDPISGHVSLFWYQQALGQGPEFLTYFQNEAQLDKSGLPSDRFFAERPEGSVSTLKIQRTQQEDSAVYLCASSLVGSLELFFGSGTQLSVL.

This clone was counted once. In DNA, the CDR3 is TGTGCCATCAGTGAGTCGAAACGGGGGGTCTACAATGAGCAGTTCTTC. It encodes CAISESKRGVYNEQFF. The J gene is TRBJ2-1, the V gene TRBV10-3; 7 positions agree with TRBD2. The germline CDR1 and CDR2 sequences are ENHRY and SYGVKD. V lost 0 bases, J lost 3 bases, and 5 bases stayed unmatched. CDR3 length: 16 residues.

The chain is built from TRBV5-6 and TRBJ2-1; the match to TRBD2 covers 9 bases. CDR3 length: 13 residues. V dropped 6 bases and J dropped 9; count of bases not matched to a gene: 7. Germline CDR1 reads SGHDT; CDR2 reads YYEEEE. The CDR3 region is CASNTGTSLEQFF. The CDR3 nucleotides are TGTGCCAGCAATACCGGGACTAGCCTTGAGCAGTTCTTC.

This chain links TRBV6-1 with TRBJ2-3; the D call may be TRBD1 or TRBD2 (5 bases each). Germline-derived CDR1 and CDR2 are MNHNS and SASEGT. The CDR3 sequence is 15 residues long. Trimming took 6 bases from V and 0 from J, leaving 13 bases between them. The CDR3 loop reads CASSGTVTSTDTQYF. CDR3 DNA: TGTGCCAGCAGCGGGACGGTTACTAGCACAGATACGCAGTATTTT.

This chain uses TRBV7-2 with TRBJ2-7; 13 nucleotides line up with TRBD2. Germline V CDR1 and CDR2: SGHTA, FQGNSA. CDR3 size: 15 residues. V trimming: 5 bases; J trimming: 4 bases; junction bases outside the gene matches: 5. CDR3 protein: CASSGTSGGAYEQYF. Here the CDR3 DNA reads TGTGCCAGCAGCGGAACTAGCGGGGGGGCGTACGAGCAGTACTTC.

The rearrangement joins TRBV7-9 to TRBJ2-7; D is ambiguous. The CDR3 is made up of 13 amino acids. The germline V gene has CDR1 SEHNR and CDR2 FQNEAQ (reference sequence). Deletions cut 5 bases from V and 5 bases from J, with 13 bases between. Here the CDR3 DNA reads TGTGCCAGCAGCCCCATTGGCGGCGACGAGCAGTACTTC. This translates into CASSPIGGDEQYF.

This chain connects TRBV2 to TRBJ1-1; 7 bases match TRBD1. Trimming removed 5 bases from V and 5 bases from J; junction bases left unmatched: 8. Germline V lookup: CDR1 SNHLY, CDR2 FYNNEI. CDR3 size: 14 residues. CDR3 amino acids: CASSTTGLGTEAFF. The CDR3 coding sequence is TGTGCCAGCAGTACGACAGGGCTGGGGACTGAAGCTTTCTTT.

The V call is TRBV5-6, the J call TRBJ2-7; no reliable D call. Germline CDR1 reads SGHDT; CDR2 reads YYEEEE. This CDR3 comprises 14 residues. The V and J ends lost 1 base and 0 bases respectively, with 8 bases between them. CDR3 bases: TGTGCCAGCAGCTTGTTTACGGACTCCTACGAGCAGTACTTC. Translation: CASSLFTDSYEQYF. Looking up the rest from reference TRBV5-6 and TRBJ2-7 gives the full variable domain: DAGVTQSPTHLIKTRGQQVTLRCSPKSGHDTVSWYQQALGQGPQFIFQYYEEEERQRGNFPDRFSGHQFPNYSSELNVNALLLGDSALYLCASSLFTDSYEQYFGPGTRLTVT.

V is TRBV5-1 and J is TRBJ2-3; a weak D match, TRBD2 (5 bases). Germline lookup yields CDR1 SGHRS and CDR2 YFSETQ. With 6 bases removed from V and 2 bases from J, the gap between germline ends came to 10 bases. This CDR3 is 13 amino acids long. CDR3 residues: CASKEVNTDTQYF. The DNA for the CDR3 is TGCGCCAGCAAGGAGGTGAACACAGATACGCAGTATTTT.

This CDR3 reads CASSLISGSGEQYF. For the CDR3, the DNA is TGTGCCAGTAGCCTTATTAGCGGGAGCGGCGAGCAGTACTTC. V usage is TRBV19 and J usage is TRBJ2-7; the match to TRBD2 covers 9 bases. This CDR3 region has 14 residues. The V segment lost 6 bases and the J segment 6 bases; nucleotides outside the gene matches: 9. CDR1 and CDR2 from the germline V gene are LNHDA and SQIVND (reference sequence).

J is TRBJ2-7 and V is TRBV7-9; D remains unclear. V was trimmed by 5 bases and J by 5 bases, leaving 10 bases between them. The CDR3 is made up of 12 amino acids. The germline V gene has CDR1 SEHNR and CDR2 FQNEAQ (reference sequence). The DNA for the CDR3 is TGTGCCAGCAGCACCGGGCGTGACGAGCAGTACTTC. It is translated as CASSTGRDEQYF.

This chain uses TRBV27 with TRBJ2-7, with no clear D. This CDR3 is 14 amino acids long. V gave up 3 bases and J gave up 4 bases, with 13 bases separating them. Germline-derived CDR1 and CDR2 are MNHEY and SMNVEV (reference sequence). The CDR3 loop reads CASSFGPTAYEQYF. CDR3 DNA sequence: TGTGCCAGCAGTTTCGGACCAACGGCTTACGAGCAGTACTTC.

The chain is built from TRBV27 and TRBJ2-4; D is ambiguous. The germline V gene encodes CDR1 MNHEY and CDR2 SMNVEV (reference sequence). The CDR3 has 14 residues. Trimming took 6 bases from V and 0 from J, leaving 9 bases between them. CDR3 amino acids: CASSPDLAKNIQYF. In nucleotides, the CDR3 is TGTGCCAGCAGCCCGGACCTAGCCAAAAACATTCAGTACTTC.

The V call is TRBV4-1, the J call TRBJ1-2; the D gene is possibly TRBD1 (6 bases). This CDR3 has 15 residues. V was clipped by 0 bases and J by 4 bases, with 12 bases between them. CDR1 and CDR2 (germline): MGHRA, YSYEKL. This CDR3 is CASSQDGGAGYGYTF. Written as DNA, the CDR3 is TGCGCCAGCAGCCAAGATGGGGGGGCTGGCTATGGCTACACCTTC.

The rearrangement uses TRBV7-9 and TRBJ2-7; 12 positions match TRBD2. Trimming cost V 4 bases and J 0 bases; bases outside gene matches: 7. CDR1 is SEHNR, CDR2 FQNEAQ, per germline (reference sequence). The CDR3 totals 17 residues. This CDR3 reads CASSSGTSGLASYEQYF. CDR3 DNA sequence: TGTGCCAGCAGCTCGGGGACTAGCGGGTTAGCCTCCTACGAGCAGTACTTC.

The CDR3 DNA is TGTGCCAGCAGCCCGGGCCCGGTGGGTACCGGGGAGCTGTTTTTT. Translated, it gives CASSPGPVGTGELFF. The V gene is TRBV7-9, the J gene TRBJ2-2; D is uncertain. The V gene lost 5 bases and the J gene lost 5 bases, with 15 bases spanning the gap. The length of the CDR3 is 15 residues. CDR1 is SEHNR and CDR2 is FQNEAQ in the germline V gene (reference sequence).

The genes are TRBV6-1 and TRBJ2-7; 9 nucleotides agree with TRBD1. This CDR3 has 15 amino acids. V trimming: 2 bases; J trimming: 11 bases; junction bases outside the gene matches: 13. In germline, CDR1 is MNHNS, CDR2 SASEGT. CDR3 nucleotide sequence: TGTGCCAGCAGTGAATCTGGACAGGGGCCGCCCGGAAAGTACTTC. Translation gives CASSESGQGPPGKYF.

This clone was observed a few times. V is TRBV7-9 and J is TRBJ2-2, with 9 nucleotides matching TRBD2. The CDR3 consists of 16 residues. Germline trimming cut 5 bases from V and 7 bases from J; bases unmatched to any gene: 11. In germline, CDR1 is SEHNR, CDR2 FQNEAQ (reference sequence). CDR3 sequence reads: CASSPQERGADGELFF. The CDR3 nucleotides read TGTGCCAGCAGCCCACAGGAGCGGGGGGCTGACGGGGAGCTGTTTTTT.

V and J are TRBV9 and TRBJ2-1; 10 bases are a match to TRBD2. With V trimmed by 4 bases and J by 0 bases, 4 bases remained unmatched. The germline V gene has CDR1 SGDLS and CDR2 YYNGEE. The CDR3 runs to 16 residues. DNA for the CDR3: TGTGCCAGCAGCACTAGCGGGACCCACTCCTACAATGAGCAGTTCTTC. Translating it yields CASSTSGTHSYNEQFF.

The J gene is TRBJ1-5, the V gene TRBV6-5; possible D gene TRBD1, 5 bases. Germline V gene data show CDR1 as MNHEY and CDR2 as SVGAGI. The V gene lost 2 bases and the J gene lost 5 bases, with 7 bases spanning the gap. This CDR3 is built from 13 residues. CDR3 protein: CASSYQGDQPQHF. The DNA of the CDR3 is TGTGCCAGCAGTTACCAGGGCGATCAGCCCCAGCATTTT.

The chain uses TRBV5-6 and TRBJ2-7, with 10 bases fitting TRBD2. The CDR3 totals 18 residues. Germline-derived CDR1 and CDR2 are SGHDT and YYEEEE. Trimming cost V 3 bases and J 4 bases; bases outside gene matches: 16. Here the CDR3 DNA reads TGTGCCAGCAGCTCGGTGACTGAGGCCAGCGGGGGGGCGTACGAGCAGTACTTC. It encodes CASSSVTEASGGAYEQYF. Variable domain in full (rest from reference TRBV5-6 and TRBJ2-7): DAGVTQSPTHLIKTRGQQVTLRCSPKSGHDTVSWYQQALGQGPQFIFQYYEEEERQRGNFPDRFSGHQFPNYSSELNVNALLLGDSALYLCASSSVTEASGGAYEQYFGPGTRLTVT.

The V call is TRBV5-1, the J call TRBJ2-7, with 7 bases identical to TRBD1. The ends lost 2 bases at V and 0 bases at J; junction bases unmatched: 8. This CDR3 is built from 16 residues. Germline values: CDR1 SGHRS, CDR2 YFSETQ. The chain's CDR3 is CASSFPTGASSYEQYF. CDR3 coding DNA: TGCGCCAGCAGCTTCCCTACAGGGGCAAGCTCCTACGAGCAGTACTTC.

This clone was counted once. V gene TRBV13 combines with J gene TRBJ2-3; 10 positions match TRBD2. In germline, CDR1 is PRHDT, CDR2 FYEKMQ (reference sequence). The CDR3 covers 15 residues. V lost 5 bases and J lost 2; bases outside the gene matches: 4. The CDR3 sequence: CASSQGLAFTDTQYF. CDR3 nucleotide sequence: TGTGCCAGCAGCCAGGGACTAGCGTTCACAGATACGCAGTATTTT.